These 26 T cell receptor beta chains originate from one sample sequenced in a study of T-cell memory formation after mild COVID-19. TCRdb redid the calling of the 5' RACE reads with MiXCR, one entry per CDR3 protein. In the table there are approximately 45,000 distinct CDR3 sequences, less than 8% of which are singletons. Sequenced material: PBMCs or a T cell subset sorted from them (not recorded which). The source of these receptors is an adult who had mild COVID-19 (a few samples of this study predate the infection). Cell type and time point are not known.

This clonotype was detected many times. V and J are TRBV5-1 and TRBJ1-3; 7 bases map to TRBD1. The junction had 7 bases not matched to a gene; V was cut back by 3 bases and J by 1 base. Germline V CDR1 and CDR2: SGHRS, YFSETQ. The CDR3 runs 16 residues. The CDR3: CASSSQAQGSGNTIYF. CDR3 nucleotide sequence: TGCGCCAGCAGCTCTCAGGCACAGGGGTCTGGAAACACCATATATTTT.

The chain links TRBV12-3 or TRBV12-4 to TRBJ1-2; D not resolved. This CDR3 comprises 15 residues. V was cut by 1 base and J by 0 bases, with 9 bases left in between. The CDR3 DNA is TGTGCCAGCAGTTTAGTCCGCGACCCTAACTATGGCTACACCTTC. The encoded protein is CASSLVRDPNYGYTF.

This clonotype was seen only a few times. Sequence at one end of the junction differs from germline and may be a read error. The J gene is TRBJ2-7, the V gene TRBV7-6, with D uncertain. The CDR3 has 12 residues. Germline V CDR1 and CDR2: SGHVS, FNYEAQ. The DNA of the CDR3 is TGTGCCAGCGGCTTTACCTCCTACGAGCAGTACTTC. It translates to CASGFTSYEQYF.

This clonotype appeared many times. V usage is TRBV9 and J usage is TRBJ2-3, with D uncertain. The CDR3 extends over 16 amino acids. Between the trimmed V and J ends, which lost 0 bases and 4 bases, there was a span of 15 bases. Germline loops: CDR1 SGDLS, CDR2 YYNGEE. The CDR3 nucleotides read TGTGCCAGCAGCGTAGCTGGGCGGAAAAATTCAGATACGCAGTATTTT. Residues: CASSVAGRKNSDTQYF.

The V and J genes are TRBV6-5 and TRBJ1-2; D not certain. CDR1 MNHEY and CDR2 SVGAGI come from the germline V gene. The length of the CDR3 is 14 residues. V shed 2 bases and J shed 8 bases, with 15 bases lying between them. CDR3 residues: CASSYRHEGDGYTF. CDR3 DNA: TGTGCCAGCAGTTACAGGCATGAGGGAGACGGCTACACCTTC.

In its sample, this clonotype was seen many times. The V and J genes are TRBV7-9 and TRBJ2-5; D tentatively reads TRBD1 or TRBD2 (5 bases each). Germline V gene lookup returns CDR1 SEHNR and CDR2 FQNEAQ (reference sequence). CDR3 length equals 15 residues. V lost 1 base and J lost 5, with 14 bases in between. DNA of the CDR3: TGTGCCAGCAGCTTAGGTCGGGGACCCGGGGAGACCCAGTACTTC. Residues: CASSLGRGPGETQYF.

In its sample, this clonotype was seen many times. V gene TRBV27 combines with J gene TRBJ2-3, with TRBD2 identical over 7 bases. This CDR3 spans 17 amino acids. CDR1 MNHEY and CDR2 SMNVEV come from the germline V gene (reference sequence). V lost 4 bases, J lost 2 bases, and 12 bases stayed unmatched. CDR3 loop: CASSSPLERGYTDTQYF. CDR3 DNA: TGTGCCAGCAGTTCGCCCTTGGAGCGGGGTTACACAGATACGCAGTATTTT.

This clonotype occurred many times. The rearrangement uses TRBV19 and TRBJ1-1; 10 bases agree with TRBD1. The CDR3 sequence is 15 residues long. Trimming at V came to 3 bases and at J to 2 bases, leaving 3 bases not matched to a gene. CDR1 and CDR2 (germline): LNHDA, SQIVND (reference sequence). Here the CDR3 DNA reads TGTGCCAGTAGTATCGGGACAGGGGCCAACACTGAAGCTTTCTTT. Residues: CASSIGTGANTEAFF. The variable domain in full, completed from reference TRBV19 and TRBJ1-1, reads DGGITQSPKYLFRKEGQNVTLSCEQNLNHDAMYWYRQDPGQGLRLIYYSQIVNDFQKGDIAEGYSVSREKKESFPLTVTSAQKNPTAFYLCASSIGTGANTEAFFGQGTRLTVV.

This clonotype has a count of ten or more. The CDR3 region has the DNA TGTGCCAGCAGCCGGTCTAGCGAGATGAGCTCCTACGAGCAGTACTTC. It is translated as CASSRSSEMSSYEQYF. V and J are TRBV7-2 and TRBJ2-7, with D perhaps matching TRBD2 (6 bases). The germline gives CDR1 SGHTA, CDR2 FQGNSA. Between the trimmed V and J ends, which lost 5 bases and 0 bases, there was a span of 17 bases. This CDR3 region has 16 residues. Complete variable domain (other parts from reference TRBV7-2 and TRBJ2-7): GAGVSQSPSNKVTEKGKDVELRCDPISGHTALYWYRQSLGQGLEFLIYFQGNSAPDKSGLPSDRFSAERTGGSVSTLTIQRTQQEDSAVYLCASSRSSEMSSYEQYFGPGTRLTVT.

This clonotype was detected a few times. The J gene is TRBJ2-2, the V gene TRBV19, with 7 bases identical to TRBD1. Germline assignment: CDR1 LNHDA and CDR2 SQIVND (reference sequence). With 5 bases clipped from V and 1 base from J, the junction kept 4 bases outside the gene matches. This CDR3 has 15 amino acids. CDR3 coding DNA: TGTGCCAGTAGTTCAACAGGGGTGAACACCGGGGAGCTGTTTTTT. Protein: CASSSTGVNTGELFF.

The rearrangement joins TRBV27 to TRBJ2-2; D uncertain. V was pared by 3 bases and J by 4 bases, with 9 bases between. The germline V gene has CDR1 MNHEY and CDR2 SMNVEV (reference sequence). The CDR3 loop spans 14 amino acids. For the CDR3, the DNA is TGTGCCAGCAGTTTCGACCTCACCACCGGGGAGCTGTTTTTT. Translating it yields CASSFDLTTGELFF.

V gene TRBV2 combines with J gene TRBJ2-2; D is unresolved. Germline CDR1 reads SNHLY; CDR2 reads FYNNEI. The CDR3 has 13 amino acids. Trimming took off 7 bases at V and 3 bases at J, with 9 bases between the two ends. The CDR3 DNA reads TGTGCCAGCAACGTGAGAGACACCGGGGAGCTGTTTTTT. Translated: CASNVRDTGELFF.

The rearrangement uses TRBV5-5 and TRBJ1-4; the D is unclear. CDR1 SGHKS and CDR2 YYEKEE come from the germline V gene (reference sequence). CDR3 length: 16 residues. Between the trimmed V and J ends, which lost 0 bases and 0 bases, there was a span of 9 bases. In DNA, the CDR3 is TGTGCCAGCAGCTTGGCGGGTACCACAACTAATGAAAAACTGTTTTTT. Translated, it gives CASSLAGTTTNEKLFF.

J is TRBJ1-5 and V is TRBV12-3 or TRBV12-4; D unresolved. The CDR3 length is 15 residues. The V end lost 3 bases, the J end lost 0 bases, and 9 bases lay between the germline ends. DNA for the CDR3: TGTGCCAGCAGTTTGGGCAGCGATAGCAATCAGCCCCAGCATTTT. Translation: CASSLGSDSNQPQHF.

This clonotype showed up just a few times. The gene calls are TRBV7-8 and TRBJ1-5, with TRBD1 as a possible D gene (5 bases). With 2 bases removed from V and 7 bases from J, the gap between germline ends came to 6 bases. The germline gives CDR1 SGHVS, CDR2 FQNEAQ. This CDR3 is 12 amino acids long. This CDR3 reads CASSLWGQPQHF. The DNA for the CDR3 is TGTGCCAGCAGCTTATGGGGGCAGCCCCAGCATTTT. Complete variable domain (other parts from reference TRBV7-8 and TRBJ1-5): GAGVSQSPRYKVAKRGQDVALRCDPISGHVSLFWYQQALGQGPEFLTYFQNEAQLDKSGLPSDRFFAERPEGSVSTLKIQRTQQEDSAVYLCASSLWGQPQHFGDGTRLSIL.

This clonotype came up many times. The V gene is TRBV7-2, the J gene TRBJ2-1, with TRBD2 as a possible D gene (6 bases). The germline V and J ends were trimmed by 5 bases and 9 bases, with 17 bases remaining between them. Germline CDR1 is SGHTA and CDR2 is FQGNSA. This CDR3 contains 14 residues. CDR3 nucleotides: TGTGCCAGCAGCCCCGTGACGGGAGCTGGTGAGCAGTTCTTC. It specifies CASSPVTGAGEQFF.

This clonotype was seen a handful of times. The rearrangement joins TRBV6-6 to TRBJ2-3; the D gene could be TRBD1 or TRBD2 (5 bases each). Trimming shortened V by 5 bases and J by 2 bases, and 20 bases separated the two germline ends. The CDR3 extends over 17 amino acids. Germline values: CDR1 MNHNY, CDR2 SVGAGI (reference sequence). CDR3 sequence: CASSHDRGRGYTDTQYF. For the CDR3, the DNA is TGTGCCAGCAGTCACGACAGAGGGCGCGGATACACAGATACGCAGTATTTT.

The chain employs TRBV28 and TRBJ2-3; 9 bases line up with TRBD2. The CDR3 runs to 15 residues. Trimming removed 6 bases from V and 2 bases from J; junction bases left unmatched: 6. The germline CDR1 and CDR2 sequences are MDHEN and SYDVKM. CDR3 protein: CASSPPGLATDTQYF. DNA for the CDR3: TGTGCCAGCAGCCCCCCGGGACTAGCCACAGATACGCAGTATTTT. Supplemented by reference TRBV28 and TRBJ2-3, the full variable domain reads DVKVTQSSRYLVKRTGEKVFLECVQDMDHENMFWYRQDPGLGLRLIYFSYDVKMKEKGDIPEGYSVSREKKERFSLILESASTNQTSMYLCASSPPGLATDTQYFGPGTRLTVL.

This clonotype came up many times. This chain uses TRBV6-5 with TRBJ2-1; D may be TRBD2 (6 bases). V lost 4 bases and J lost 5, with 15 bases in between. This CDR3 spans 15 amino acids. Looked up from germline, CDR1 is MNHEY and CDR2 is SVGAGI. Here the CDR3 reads CASSFQRTMHNEQFF. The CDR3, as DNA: TGTGCCAGCAGTTTTCAGAGGACTATGCACAATGAGCAGTTCTTC.

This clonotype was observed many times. CDR3 in DNA: TGTGCCAGCAGTTCTTTCAACGAGCAGTACTTC. This gives the protein CASSSFNEQYF. This chain connects TRBV27 to TRBJ2-7, with unresolved D. V was shortened by 4 bases and J by 5 bases, with 6 bases between the two germline ends. The CDR3 is made up of 11 amino acids. Germline V gene data show CDR1 as MNHEY and CDR2 as SMNVEV (reference sequence).

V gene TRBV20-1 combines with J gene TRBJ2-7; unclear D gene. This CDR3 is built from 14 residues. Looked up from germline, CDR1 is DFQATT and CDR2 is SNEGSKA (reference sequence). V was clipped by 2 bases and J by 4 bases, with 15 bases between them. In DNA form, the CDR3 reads TGCAGTGCTAGACCGACTGGGGATCCTTACGAGCAGTACTTC. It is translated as CSARPTGDPYEQYF.

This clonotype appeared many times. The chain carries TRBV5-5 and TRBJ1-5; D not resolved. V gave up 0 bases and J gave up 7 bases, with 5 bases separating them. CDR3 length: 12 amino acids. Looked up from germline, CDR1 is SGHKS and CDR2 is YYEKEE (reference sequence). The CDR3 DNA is TGTGCCAGCAGCTTGGGGTTGCAGCCCCAGCATTTT. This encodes CASSLGLQPQHF.

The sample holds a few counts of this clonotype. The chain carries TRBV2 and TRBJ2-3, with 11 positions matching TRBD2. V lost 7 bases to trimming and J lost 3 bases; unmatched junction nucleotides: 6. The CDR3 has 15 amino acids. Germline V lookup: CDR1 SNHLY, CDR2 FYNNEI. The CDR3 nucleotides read TGTGCCAGCACTTCGGCTAGCGGGGGGACAGATACGCAGTATTTT. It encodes CASTSASGGTDTQYF.

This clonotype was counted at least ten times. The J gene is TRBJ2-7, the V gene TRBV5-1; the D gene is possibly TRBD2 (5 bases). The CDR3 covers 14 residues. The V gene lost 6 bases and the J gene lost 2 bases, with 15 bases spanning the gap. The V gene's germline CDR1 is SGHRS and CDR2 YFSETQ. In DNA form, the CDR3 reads TGCGCCAGCAAACCGTCGGAAGCGGCCTACGAGCAGTACTTC. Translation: CASKPSEAAYEQYF.

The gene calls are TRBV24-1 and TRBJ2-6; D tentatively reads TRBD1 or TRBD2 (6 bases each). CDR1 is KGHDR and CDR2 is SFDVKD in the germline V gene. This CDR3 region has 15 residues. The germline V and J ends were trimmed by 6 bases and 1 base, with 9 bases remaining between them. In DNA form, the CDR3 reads TGTGCCACCAGTCAGGGGACTTCTGGGGCCAACGTCCTGACTTTC. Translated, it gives CATSQGTSGANVLTF.

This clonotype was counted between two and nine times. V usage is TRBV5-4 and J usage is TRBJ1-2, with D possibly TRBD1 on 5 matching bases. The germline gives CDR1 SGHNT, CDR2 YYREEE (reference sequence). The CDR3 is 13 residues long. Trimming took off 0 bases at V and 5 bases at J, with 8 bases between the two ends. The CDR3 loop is CASSLVGGYGYTF. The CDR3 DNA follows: TGTGCCAGCAGCTTGGTGGGGGGTTATGGCTACACCTTC.